This entry lists 27 T cell receptor beta chains sequenced from one sample in a study of T cells in Graves' hyperthyroidism and ophthalmopathy (dated 2019 in TCRdb). The library was made by multiplex PCR. These reads were obtained on an Illumina HiSeq 2000. The TCR beta CDR3 regions were amplified from RNA transcripts. A first-round RT-PCR of the TCR CDR3 used the HTBI primer set with the Qiagen OneStep RT-PCR kit. The raw public reads went through TCRdb reprocessing: fastp at Q25, MiXCR clone calling, in-frame beta chains kept. Each entry is one CDR3 protein sequence, shown with its most common DNA and genes. In all, the sample holds roughly 400,000 distinct CDR3 sequences, and roughly 13% of those were seen once. 25% to 30% of the sample rests with the top ten. Material: blood. The receptor set was obtained from a man aged 50 to 60 with Graves' ophthalmopathy.

This chain connects TRBV9 to TRBJ1-2; a weak D match, TRBD1 (5 bases). Deletions cut 0 bases from V and 4 bases from J, with 13 bases between. Per germline, CDR1 SGDLS and CDR2 YYNGEE. The CDR3 contains 15 residues. The CDR3 DNA reads as TGTGCCAGCAGCGTAGGCCCAGACAGTTCCTATGGCTACACCTTC. Translating it yields CASSVGPDSSYGYTF.

This clonotype was counted many times. The rearrangement uses TRBV28 and TRBJ2-1; no clear D gene. CDR1 and CDR2 from the germline V gene are MDHEN and SYDVKM. The V end lost 2 bases, the J end lost 4 bases, and 15 bases lay between the germline ends. The CDR3 consists of 16 residues. The CDR3 spells CASSLLIGDAYNEQFF. The CDR3 region has the DNA TGTGCCAGCAGTTTACTTATAGGAGACGCTTACAATGAGCAGTTCTTC.

CDR3 region: CSARDIARAYYNEQFF. CDR3 sequence (DNA): TGCAGTGCTAGAGATATAGCCAGGGCATACTACAATGAGCAGTTCTTC. V gene TRBV20-1 combines with J gene TRBJ2-1; perhaps TRBD1 as D (5 bases). Trimming took off 0 bases at V and 3 bases at J, with 15 bases between the two ends. The CDR3 contains 16 residues. Germline loops: CDR1 DFQATT, CDR2 SNEGSKA (reference sequence).

The table lists this clonotype with a few counts. J is TRBJ2-7 and V is TRBV5-4; D gene ambiguous. Trimming took off 0 bases at V and 6 bases at J, with 10 bases between the two ends. Germline V gene sequence: CDR1 SGHNT, CDR2 YYREEE (reference sequence). The CDR3 sequence is 13 residues long. The CDR3 DNA is TGTGCCAGCAGCTTGGACAACATTGGCGAGCAGTACTTC. As protein: CASSLDNIGEQYF.

In its sample, this clonotype was seen a few times. This rearrangement joins TRBV6-5 to TRBJ2-7; TRBD1 might be the D (6 bases). The CDR3 consists of 15 residues. Germline lookup yields CDR1 MNHEY and CDR2 SVGAGI. Trimming pared 0 bases from V and 6 bases from J, leaving 15 bases between. This CDR3 reads CASSYSKEQGREQYF. In nucleotides, the CDR3 is TGTGCCAGCAGTTACTCGAAGGAACAGGGTCGCGAGCAGTACTTC.

This chain joins TRBV6-1 and TRBJ1-1; 7 bases align to TRBD1. Per the germline V gene, CDR1 is MNHNS and CDR2 is SASEGT. V trimming: 3 bases; J trimming: 4 bases; junction bases outside the gene matches: 8. The length of the CDR3 is 15 residues. The CDR3 DNA reads TGTGCCAGCAGTGACAGGACAGGAAGTCTCACTGAAGCTTTCTTT. It codes for CASSDRTGSLTEAFF.

In the case of this clonotype: A junction end diverges from the germline sequence, so it may reflect a read error. V gene TRBV20-1 combines with J gene TRBJ1-1; 7 bases map to TRBD1. CDR1 and CDR2 (germline): DFQATT, SNEGSKA (reference sequence). CDR3 length: 12 amino acids. As DNA, the CDR3 is TGCAGTGTTAGAGGGGGCAGCACTGAAGCTTTCTTT. Protein product: CSVRGGSTEAFF.

Only a few counts were recorded for this clonotype. The rearrangement links TRBV6-1 to TRBJ1-2, with no clear D. V was pared by 2 bases and J by 0 bases, with 4 bases between. Per germline, CDR1 MNHNS and CDR2 SASEGT. The CDR3 is 13 residues long. The CDR3 DNA reads as TGTGCCAGCAGTGAAACCTCTAACTATGGCTACACCTTC. It is translated as CASSETSNYGYTF.

This clonotype has only a few counts. The gene calls are TRBV29-1 and TRBJ1-2; TRBD1 matches at 8 bases. Germline values: CDR1 SQVTM, CDR2 ANQGSEA. This CDR3 spans 13 amino acids. J gave up 3 bases and V 7 bases, and 7 bases lay outside the gene matches. CDR3 region: CSAQGQGHYGYTF. The CDR3 coding sequence is TGCAGCGCACAAGGACAGGGCCACTATGGCTACACCTTC.

This rearrangement joins TRBV2 to TRBJ2-2; 8 nucleotides agree with TRBD2. CDR1 and CDR2 (germline): SNHLY, FYNNEI. The CDR3 covers 15 residues. V shed 4 bases and J 1 base; nucleotides not matched to a gene: 2. CDR3 DNA sequence: TGTGCCAGCAGTGGGACTAGCTTGAACACCGGGGAGCTGTTTTTT. This gives the protein CASSGTSLNTGELFF.

This chain links TRBV12-3 or TRBV12-4 with TRBJ1-1; a weak D match, TRBD1 (5 bases). This CDR3 region has 13 residues. V lost 5 bases, J lost 7 bases, and 14 bases lay in between. The CDR3 protein is CASSQGTGNEAFF. The DNA for the CDR3 is TGTGCCAGCAGTCAAGGGACGGGGAATGAAGCTTTCTTT.

There are many counts of this clonotype. The V call is TRBV2, the J call TRBJ1-5; no clear D. Looked up from germline, CDR1 is SNHLY and CDR2 is FYNNEI. The CDR3 spans 14 residues. Trimming left V 7 bases short and J 3 bases short, with 13 bases between. The DNA for the CDR3 is TGTGCCAGCACGACAATCGGTTTCAATCAGCCCCAGCATTTT. This translates into CASTTIGFNQPQHF.

In this sample, this clonotype turned up a few times. A much more abundant neighbour one base away suggests this may be a read error. The gene calls are TRBV7-8 and TRBJ2-1; D perhaps matches TRBD1 (5 bases). Germline V CDR1 and CDR2: SGHVS, FQNEAQ. V was shortened by 1 base and J by 5 bases, with 12 bases between the two germline ends. This CDR3 is built from 15 residues. The CDR3 DNA sequence: TGTGCCAGCAGCTTAGTAGGTCAGGGCCACAATGAGCAGTTCTTC. Protein: CASSLVGQGHNEQFF.

This clonotype was seen a few times. This chain links TRBV28 with TRBJ2-7; D unresolved. The CDR3 has 12 amino acids. V was clipped by 6 bases and J by 4 bases, with 10 bases between them. CDR1 is MDHEN, CDR2 SYDVKM, per germline. The CDR3 is CASRGIRYEQYF. Here the CDR3 DNA reads TGTGCCAGCAGGGGGATCCGATACGAGCAGTACTTC.

On this clonotype: A much larger clone lies one base from this, so it may be a read error. This rearrangement joins TRBV12-3 or TRBV12-4 to TRBJ1-5; TRBD1 matches at 9 bases. The CDR3 is 13 amino acids. CDR3 DNA: TGTGCCAGCAGGGGGACAGGGAATCAGCCCCAGCGTTTT. Its translation: CASRGTGNQPQRF.

CDR3 in amino acids: CASSQVRSRGPVKAFF. CDR3 in DNA: TGCGCCAGCAGCCAGGTTCGCTCCAGGGGGCCCGTGAAAGCTTTCTTT. The chain uses TRBV4-1 and TRBJ1-1, with 8 bases matching TRBD1. The length of the CDR3 is 16 residues. The ends lost 3 bases at V and 9 bases at J; junction bases unmatched: 15. The V gene's germline CDR1 is MGHRA and CDR2 YSYEKL.

In its sample, this clonotype was seen a few times. The V gene is TRBV5-8, the J gene TRBJ2-5; D may match TRBD1 or TRBD2 (5 bases each). Per germline, CDR1 SGHTS and CDR2 YDEGEE. The CDR3 consists of 14 residues. Trimming took off 5 bases at V and 5 bases at J, with 16 bases between the two ends. CDR3 DNA: TGTGCCAGCAGTCCGGCCTCCAGGGAGGAGACCCAGTACTTC. Protein: CASSPASREETQYF.

This clonotype was found many times. The rearrangement links TRBV5-1 to TRBJ2-7; 11 bases line up with TRBD2. Germline trimming cut 3 bases from V and 3 bases from J; bases unmatched to any gene: 14. This CDR3 is 18 amino acids long. The germline V gene has CDR1 SGHRS and CDR2 YFSETQ. Written as DNA, the CDR3 is TGCGCCAGCAGCTCCATAGCGGGAGGGCCTTTAATGTTCTACGAGCAGTACTTC. Protein: CASSSIAGGPLMFYEQYF.

This clonotype was seen at least ten times. The chain has TRBV2 and TRBJ2-3; D perhaps matches TRBD2 (6 bases). V lost 2 bases and J lost 2, with 17 bases in between. The CDR3 loop spans 17 amino acids. Germline CDR1 is SNHLY and CDR2 is FYNNEI. CDR3 sequence (DNA): TGTGCCAGCAGTGAATGGGTCCGAGCGGGTAACACAGATACGCAGTATTTT. Protein: CASSEWVRAGNTDTQYF.

The sample holds a few counts of this clonotype. The genes are TRBV28 and TRBJ2-2; D gene uncertain. V lost 5 bases and J lost 0, with 16 bases in between. The CDR3 is made up of 17 amino acids. The V gene's germline CDR1 is MDHEN and CDR2 SYDVKM. This CDR3 is CASSPPPPDPNTGELFF. The CDR3 DNA reads TGTGCCAGCAGTCCCCCCCCCCCCGACCCGAACACCGGGGAGCTGTTTTTT.

This clonotype appeared many times. The V and J genes are TRBV7-2 and TRBJ2-5, with D maybe TRBD2 (6 bases). This CDR3 has 13 residues. Germline V gives CDR1 SGHTA, CDR2 FQGNSA. Trimming removed 7 bases from V and 1 base from J, with 10 bases in between. This CDR3 reads CASTWRGQETQYF. The CDR3 coding sequence is TGTGCCAGCACTTGGAGGGGCCAAGAGACCCAGTACTTC.

V and J are TRBV4-2 and TRBJ2-5; no clear D. V lost 1 base and J lost 3, with 9 bases in between. The CDR3 has 14 amino acids. Germline V lookup: CDR1 LGHNA, CDR2 YNFKEQ. CDR3 residues: CASSQAKEKETQYF. The CDR3 DNA reads as TGTGCCAGCAGCCAAGCGAAGGAAAAAGAGACCCAGTACTTC.

The table lists this clonotype with many counts. The V call is TRBV15, the J call TRBJ2-1, with a possible D match to TRBD2 (5 bases). The V end lost 3 bases, the J end lost 2 bases, and 11 bases lay between the germline ends. CDR1 and CDR2 from the germline V gene are LNHNV and YYDKDF (reference sequence). This CDR3 region has 15 residues. CDR3 in DNA: TGTGCCACCAGCAGGAGCGGAGTTACCTACAATGAGCAGTTCTTC. It codes for CATSRSGVTYNEQFF.

The gene calls are TRBV24-1 and TRBJ1-2, with 7 bases lining up with TRBD1. The CDR3 is made up of 14 amino acids. Germline values: CDR1 KGHDR, CDR2 SFDVKD. V lost 3 bases and J lost 8; bases outside the gene matches: 8. Here the CDR3 reads CATSDETGKRGYTF. In nucleotides, the CDR3 is TGTGCCACCAGTGATGAGACAGGGAAGCGGGGCTACACCTTC.

This clonotype came up many times. The genes are TRBV20-1 and TRBJ2-1, with TRBD2 matching over 7 bases. The CDR3 sequence is 17 residues long. Trimming at V came to 6 bases and at J to 0 bases, leaving 14 bases not matched to a gene. From germline, CDR1 is DFQATT and CDR2 SNEGSKA (reference sequence). The CDR3 loop reads CSALTRGGGSSYNEQFF. The CDR3 coding sequence is TGCAGTGCACTCACCCGAGGCGGCGGGAGCTCCTACAATGAGCAGTTCTTC.

This sequence joins TRBV2 and TRBJ1-1, with TRBD1 identical over 8 bases. Germline CDR1 reads SNHLY; CDR2 reads FYNNEI. CDR3 length: 14 residues. V lost 5 bases, J lost 3 bases, and 5 bases stayed unmatched. CDR3 protein: CASSWDRTDTEAFF. Written as DNA, the CDR3 is TGTGCCAGCAGTTGGGACAGGACCGACACTGAAGCTTTCTTT.

This clonotype was seen repeatedly, ten times or more. CDR3 sequence reads: CASSLVGRVADTQYF. CDR3 nucleotide sequence: TGCGCCAGCAGCTTGGTCGGGAGGGTGGCAGATACGCAGTATTTT. The rearrangement joins TRBV5-1 to TRBJ2-3, with TRBD2 matching 8 bases. CDR1 and CDR2 (germline): SGHRS, YFSETQ. The CDR3 extends over 15 amino acids. The junction had 4 bases not matched to a gene; V was cut back by 0 bases and J by 4 bases.